The 9 T cell receptor beta chains below all came from one sample that was sequenced in a study of OX40 agonist ivuxolimab in advanced cancers. The receptor library was made with the immunoSEQ multiplex PCR assay. Entries here come from immuneACCESS through TCRdb and include only in-frame sequences with V and J called. Some clones fail to appear in such tables; in the studies checked, an unresolved V gene covers under half of the shortfall, and the cause of the remainder is unknown. Present in this sample are 70,000 to 95,000 clones, 90% to 95% of which were seen just once. The ten top clones hold more than 0.5% of the sample. Sequenced here: CD4+ or CD8+ T cells sorted from blood, sampled in a trial of the OX40 agonist ivuxolimab. The receptors here all came from an adult with an advanced solid tumor such as melanoma, head and neck, liver or kidney cancer.

CDR3 in DNA: TGTGCCAGCAGCCCAAACACTGAAGCTTTCTTT. Amino acids: CASSPNTEAFF. The V call is TRBV6-6, the J call TRBJ1-1; D not resolved. Germline loops: CDR1 MNHNY, CDR2 SVGAGI (reference sequence). V dropped 6 bases and J dropped 2 bases, with 4 bases sitting between them. This CDR3 is 11 amino acids long.

The CDR3 sequence: CASGRDSNTGELFF. CDR3 sequence (DNA): TGTGCCAGCGGCAGGGACTCTAACACCGGGGAGCTGTTTTTT. The chain couples TRBV27 to TRBJ2-2; perhaps TRBD2 as D (6 bases). The CDR3 contains 14 residues. The ends were cut back, 8 bases at V and 2 bases at J, with 12 bases in the middle. Per the germline V gene, CDR1 is MNHEY and CDR2 is SMNVEV (reference sequence).

The V and J genes are TRBV7-9 and TRBJ2-4, with 9 nucleotides matching TRBD1. The trim removed 3 bases at V and 4 bases at J, leaving 7 bases unmatched. This CDR3 has 16 amino acids. Per the germline V gene, CDR1 is SEHNR and CDR2 is FQNEAQ (reference sequence). CDR3 sequence reads: CASSFGGTGLKNIQYF. The CDR3 coding sequence is TGTGCCAGCAGCTTCGGAGGGACAGGGTTGAAAAACATTCAGTACTTC.

The J gene is TRBJ2-1, the V gene TRBV29-1; D is possibly TRBD2 (5 bases). V was pared by 5 bases and J by 0 bases, with 11 bases between. CDR1 is SQVTM and CDR2 is ANQGSEA in the germline V gene. CDR3 length equals 14 residues. CDR3 amino acids: CSVPEGSSYNEQFF. The CDR3 nucleotides read TGCAGCGTTCCTGAAGGGAGCTCCTACAATGAGCAGTTCTTC.

The chain is built from TRBV19 and TRBJ1-2; 8 nucleotides match TRBD1. Trimming at V came to 5 bases and at J to 7 bases, leaving 9 bases not matched to a gene. This CDR3 region has 14 residues. Germline CDR1 is LNHDA and CDR2 is SQIVND (reference sequence). The chain's CDR3 is CASSLTGQGPGYTF. CDR3 bases: TGTGCCAGTAGTTTAACCGGACAGGGACCTGGCTACACCTTC. The full variable domain, in which reference TRBV19 and TRBJ1-2 provide the parts outside the CDR3, is DGGITQSPKYLFRKEGQNVTLSCEQNLNHDAMYWYRQDPGQGLRLIYYSQIVNDFQKGDIAEGYSVSREKKESFPLTVTSAQKNPTAFYLCASSLTGQGPGYTFGSGTRLTVV.

This rearrangement joins TRBV7-9 to TRBJ2-1; TRBD2 matches 13 bases. Per the germline V gene, CDR1 is SEHNR and CDR2 is FQNEAQ (reference sequence). V gave up 1 base and J gave up 9 bases; unmatched junction bases: 9. The length of the CDR3 is 17 residues. For the CDR3, the DNA is TGTGCCAGCAGCTTAGGGAGTCCGGGACTAGCGGGATCTGAGCAGTTCTTC. Encoded protein: CASSLGSPGLAGSEQFF.

This sequence joins TRBV19 and TRBJ1-5, with D hard to call. CDR3 length equals 18 residues. V lost 1 base, J lost 0 bases, and 16 bases lay in between. Germline V CDR1 and CDR2: LNHDA, SQIVND (reference sequence). The CDR3 DNA sequence: TGTGCCAGTAGTATAGCGTTGGGGTCGGGTCCTAGCAATCAGCCCCAGCATTTT. This codes for CASSIALGSGPSNQPQHF.

This rearrangement joins TRBV7-6 to TRBJ2-1, with D tentatively TRBD2 (6 bases). The V and J ends lost 5 bases and 10 bases respectively, with 18 bases between them. CDR1 SGHVS and CDR2 FNYEAQ come from the germline V gene. This CDR3 is 14 amino acids long. CDR3: CASSRDSSIGEQFF. CDR3 DNA: TGTGCCAGCAGCCGGGACTCCTCCATAGGAGAGCAGTTCTTC.

The J gene is TRBJ1-2, the V gene TRBV19; D is possibly TRBD1 (6 bases). The V gene's germline CDR1 is LNHDA and CDR2 SQIVND (reference sequence). This CDR3 is built from 13 residues. Trimming removed 7 bases at V and 4 bases at J, with 13 bases between. CDR3 region: CASTPGQVYGYTF. The CDR3 nucleotides are TGTGCCAGTACCCCGGGACAAGTCTATGGCTACACCTTC.